These 28 T cell receptor beta chains were all obtained from the same sample, sequenced in a study of cytomegalovirus exposure and HLA in healthy donors (dated by TCRdb to the late 2010s). The library was prepared using the immunoSEQ multiplex PCR assay. For the multiplex PCR, a mixture combining 60 forward primers for TCR Vbeta segments and 13 reverse primers for TCR Jbeta segments was used. TCRdb limited this immuneACCESS table to in-frame rearrangements with V and J called. A share of clones is missing; checked studies link under half to unresolved V genes, and the rest is unexplained. The sample includes 100,000 to 150,000 clones, with roughly 78% observed a single time. The ten top clones hold roughly 11% of the sample. What was sequenced was PBMCs. These receptors all stem from a man younger than 40 in good health and CMV-seropositive.

This clone was seen at least ten times. The gene calls are TRBV7-9 and TRBJ2-7; TRBD1 matches at 9 bases. Trimming removed 7 bases from V and 5 bases from J; junction bases left unmatched: 12. CDR1 SEHNR and CDR2 FQNEAQ come from the germline V gene (reference sequence). The CDR3 consists of 15 residues. Written as DNA, the CDR3 is TGTGCCAGCACCCACCGGGGGGACAGGGCTAACGAGCAGTACTTC. Its translation: CASTHRGDRANEQYF.

The chain joins TRBV6-1 to TRBJ1-5, with 7 bases identical to TRBD1. Germline CDR1 MNHNS, CDR2 SASEGT. There are 13 residues in the CDR3. V was clipped by 10 bases and J by 3 bases; unmatched bases: 6. For the CDR3, the DNA is TGTGCCACCACTACAGGGGCCAATCAGCCCCAGCATTTT. It yields the protein CATTTGANQPQHF.

The chain combines TRBV7-6 with TRBJ2-1; TRBD2 agrees at 12 bases. The length of the CDR3 is 16 residues. Germline V gives CDR1 SGHVS, CDR2 FNYEAQ. The ends lost 3 bases at V and 9 bases at J; junction bases unmatched: 9. CDR3 coding DNA: TGTGCCAGCAGCTTCGAGGGGCTAGCGGGAGGGGTTGAGCAGTTCTTC. Protein product: CASSFEGLAGGVEQFF.

To note about this clone: At one of its ends the junction is not consistent with the germline gene, which may arise from a read error. Different DNA sequences within this sample yield the same CDR3. The V call is TRBV4-1, the J call TRBJ1-4, with D uncertain. CDR3 length: 15 amino acids. The germline V gene has CDR1 MGHRA and CDR2 YSYEKL. CDR3 coding DNA: TGCGCTAGCAGCCAATACAGTGCAACTAATGAAAAACTGTTTTTT. It yields the protein CASSQYSATNEKLFF.

The chain joins TRBV30 to TRBJ2-1, with 12 bases fitting TRBD2. Germline loops: CDR1 GTSNPN, CDR2 SVGIG (reference sequence). V shed 4 bases, J shed 8 bases, and the junction held 6 bases outside the gene matches. The CDR3 extends over 14 amino acids. The CDR3 DNA reads TGTGCCTGGACTAGCGGGAGGGGCGGGGATGAGCAGTTCTTC. Amino acid sequence: CAWTSGRGGDEQFF.

CDR3 DNA: TGTGCCAGCAGCACCCGGACAGGGGGAGCAGATACGCAGTATTTT. Its translation: CASSTRTGGADTQYF. The chain combines TRBV7-2 with TRBJ2-3; TRBD1 aligns across 10 bases. The CDR3 runs 15 residues. With V trimmed by 5 bases and J by 4 bases, 6 bases remained unmatched. CDR1 and CDR2 from the germline V gene are SGHTA and FQGNSA.

The chain combines TRBV27 with TRBJ1-1; TRBD1 might be the D (5 bases). Trimming stripped 3 bases from V and 5 bases from J, with 13 bases between. From germline, CDR1 is MNHEY and CDR2 SMNVEV (reference sequence). The CDR3 covers 14 residues. CDR3 region: CASSFHRGVTEAFF. In DNA form, the CDR3 reads TGTGCCAGCAGTTTTCATCGGGGGGTGACTGAAGCTTTCTTT.

The chain is built from TRBV2 and TRBJ1-4, with D unresolved. The CDR3 runs to 12 residues. Trimming cost V 2 bases and J 8 bases, with 6 bases left between them. Germline CDR1 is SNHLY and CDR2 is FYNNEI. The CDR3 sequence is CASSEIEEKLFF. CDR3 DNA sequence: TGTGCCAGCAGTGAAATAGAAGAAAAACTGTTTTTT.

This chain links TRBV27 with TRBJ1-2; D gene uncertain. V dropped 5 bases and J dropped 4 bases, with 17 bases sitting between them. The CDR3 runs 15 residues. Germline V CDR1 and CDR2: MNHEY, SMNVEV (reference sequence). CDR3 loop: CASSPAEWAGYGYTF. The CDR3 nucleotides are TGTGCCAGCAGTCCCGCCGAATGGGCTGGCTATGGCTACACCTTC.

The chain employs TRBV5-4 and TRBJ2-7; 7 bases agree with TRBD2. This CDR3 spans 15 amino acids. V gave up 1 base and J gave up 2 bases; unmatched junction bases: 6. Germline loops: CDR1 SGHNT, CDR2 YYREEE (reference sequence). In nucleotides, the CDR3 is TGTGCCAGCAGCTTGTATCCCGGGAGGACCTACGAGCAGTACTTC. Protein sequence: CASSLYPGRTYEQYF.

The chain carries TRBV9 and TRBJ2-3; TRBD2 is a possible D gene (5 bases). CDR3 length equals 17 residues. Germline CDR1 SGDLS, CDR2 YYNGEE. V was trimmed by 4 bases and J by 3 bases, leaving 21 bases between them. The CDR3 is CASSHPRKAEITDTQYF. CDR3 sequence (DNA): TGTGCCAGCAGCCACCCGCGGAAAGCGGAAATTACAGATACGCAGTATTTT.

This chain joins TRBV19 and TRBJ2-1, with 7 bases lining up with TRBD1. Germline V gene data show CDR1 as LNHDA and CDR2 as SQIVND (reference sequence). The CDR3 extends over 15 amino acids. J gave up 4 bases and V 6 bases, and 9 bases lay outside the gene matches. CDR3 amino acids: CASSLPGQPYNEQFF. The CDR3 DNA reads as TGTGCCAGTAGCTTACCGGGACAGCCTTACAATGAGCAGTTCTTC.

The chain uses TRBV30 and TRBJ1-6; D call uncertain. The V gene lost 1 base and the J gene lost 10 bases, with 14 bases spanning the gap. The CDR3 covers 14 residues. CDR1 is GTSNPN, CDR2 SVGIG, per germline (reference sequence). CDR3 coding DNA: TGTGCCTGGAGTGCCTCCGGGAGATCCTCACCCCTCCACTTT. It yields the protein CAWSASGRSSPLHF.

The J gene is TRBJ1-2, the V gene TRBV13; a possible D gene is TRBD1 (5 bases). In germline, CDR1 is PRHDT, CDR2 FYEKMQ (reference sequence). The CDR3 is made up of 15 amino acids. V was shortened by 4 bases and J by 6 bases, with 18 bases between the two germline ends. CDR3 nucleotide sequence: TGTGCCAGCAGCTCCCGGGATGGAGGGGCCAATGGCTACACCTTC. Its translation is CASSSRDGGANGYTF.

The V and J genes are TRBV4-1 and TRBJ2-3; TRBD2 matches at 7 bases. The V gene end was trimmed by 4 bases and the J gene end by 6 bases; junction bases not matched to a gene: 10. CDR1 is MGHRA, CDR2 YSYEKL, per germline. The length of the CDR3 is 15 residues. CDR3 sequence: CASSPLAGEGDTQYF. The CDR3 DNA sequence: TGCGCCAGCAGCCCTCTGGCGGGAGAGGGCGATACGCAGTATTTT.

This clone was seen more than once but under ten times. Mismatch with germline at one junction end may stem from a read error. The V and J genes are TRBV6-1 and TRBJ2-5, with 9 bases aligning to TRBD2. The CDR3 has 15 residues. Germline-derived CDR1 and CDR2 are MNHNS and SASEGT. This CDR3 is CASSKAGGEQETQYF. The CDR3 region has the DNA TGTGCCAGCAGTAAAGCGGGAGGCGAGCAAGAGACCCAGTACTTC.

This clone was counted between two and nine times. Other DNA sequences in the same sample also yield this CDR3. The rearrangement joins TRBV19 to TRBJ1-4, with 9 bases that match TRBD1. CDR3 length: 14 amino acids. Germline assignment: CDR1 LNHDA and CDR2 SQIVND (reference sequence). V lost 3 bases to trimming and J lost 8 bases; unmatched junction nucleotides: 4. DNA of the CDR3: TGTGCCAGTAGTATGGGACAGGGTGACGAAAAACTGTTTTTT. Translation: CASSMGQGDEKLFF.

The gene calls are TRBV4-3 and TRBJ2-7, with 8 bases fitting TRBD1. J lost 3 bases, V lost 3 bases, and 7 bases had no gene match. Germline assignment: CDR1 LGHNA and CDR2 YSLEER. The CDR3 loop spans 15 amino acids. The DNA of the CDR3 is TGCGCCAGCAGCCAGAGTTCCGGGACAGGCTACGAGCAGTACTTC. This sequence encodes CASSQSSGTGYEQYF.

The V call is TRBV28, the J call TRBJ2-2; 10 positions match TRBD2. CDR1 and CDR2 (germline): MDHEN, SYDVKM. V gave up 5 bases and J gave up 6 bases; unmatched junction bases: 6. This CDR3 is 15 amino acids long. CDR3 sequence reads: CASSLPSGSAGELFF. CDR3 in DNA: TGTGCCAGCAGTCTGCCTAGCGGGAGCGCCGGGGAGCTGTTTTTT.

The chain uses TRBV7-8 and TRBJ2-5; 8 positions match TRBD1. The CDR3 has 18 amino acids. Germline V gene lookup returns CDR1 SGHVS and CDR2 FQNEAQ. J lost 3 bases, V lost 5 bases, and 17 bases had no gene match. The CDR3 protein is CASSAQGAWVNDKETQYF. The CDR3 DNA is TGTGCCAGCAGCGCCCAGGGGGCCTGGGTTAACGATAAAGAGACCCAGTACTTC.

This sequence joins TRBV4-1 and TRBJ1-2; D possibly corresponds to TRBD1 (5 bases). V lost 4 bases and J 2 bases, leaving 11 bases between the germline ends. This CDR3 contains 14 residues. CDR1 and CDR2 from the germline V gene are MGHRA and YSYEKL. Written as DNA, the CDR3 is TGCGCCAGCAGCCCCCTGCCAGGGAACTATGGCTACACCTTC. Protein sequence: CASSPLPGNYGYTF.

Comments on this clone: This sample also contains other DNA sequences that code for the same CDR3. The J gene is TRBJ2-6, the V gene TRBV5-1, with TRBD1 matching 7 bases. Germline trimming cut 4 bases from V and 2 bases from J; bases unmatched to any gene: 3. The CDR3 runs 15 residues. Per the germline V gene, CDR1 is SGHRS and CDR2 is YFSETQ. The CDR3 sequence is CASSLDRAGANVLTF. CDR3 sequence (DNA): TGCGCCAGCAGCCTCGACAGGGCTGGGGCCAACGTCCTGACTTTC.

This chain joins TRBV29-1 and TRBJ2-7; TRBD1 might be the D (6 bases). Deletions cut 4 bases from V and 6 bases from J, with 13 bases between. Germline V gene sequence: CDR1 SQVTM, CDR2 ANQGSEA. The CDR3 spans 12 residues. DNA of the CDR3: TGCAGCGTTGTGGGGAAAGGGGGCGAGCAGTACTTC. The encoded protein is CSVVGKGGEQYF.

The chain employs TRBV5-6 and TRBJ1-1; TRBD1 matches 11 bases. The length of the CDR3 is 13 residues. The V gene end was trimmed by 4 bases and the J gene end by 10 bases; junction bases not matched to a gene: 6. CDR1 and CDR2 from the germline V gene are SGHDT and YYEEEE. The CDR3 loop reads CASSLGTGGTAFF. DNA of the CDR3: TGTGCCAGCAGCCTCGGGACAGGGGGAACAGCTTTCTTT.

The chain couples TRBV6-5 to TRBJ1-2; D might be TRBD1 (5 bases). V shed 5 bases and J shed 4 bases, with 14 bases lying between them. The CDR3 runs to 14 residues. CDR1 MNHEY and CDR2 SVGAGI come from the germline V gene. CDR3: CASSPTDSFYGYTF. The CDR3 DNA follows: TGTGCCAGCAGTCCTACCGACAGCTTCTATGGCTACACCTTC.

A single count supports this clone. The chain combines TRBV19 with TRBJ1-2; 8 bases agree with TRBD1. Looked up from germline, CDR1 is LNHDA and CDR2 is SQIVND (reference sequence). V dropped 3 bases and J dropped 5; count of bases not matched to a gene: 5. The CDR3 has 14 amino acids. CDR3: CASSMDREKYGYTF. CDR3 nucleotides: TGTGCCAGTAGTATGGACAGGGAGAAGTATGGCTACACCTTC. The full variable domain, rest sourced from reference TRBV19 and TRBJ1-2, is DGGITQSPKYLFRKEGQNVTLSCEQNLNHDAMYWYRQDPGQGLRLIYYSQIVNDFQKGDIAEGYSVSREKKESFPLTVTSAQKNPTAFYLCASSMDREKYGYTFGSGTRLTVV.

This chain joins TRBV5-4 and TRBJ2-5; no definite D call. The length of the CDR3 is 17 residues. Germline assignment: CDR1 SGHNT and CDR2 YYREEE (reference sequence). Trimming shortened V by 0 bases and J by 0 bases, and 15 bases separated the two germline ends. CDR3 amino acids: CASSLDWLGANQETQYF. In nucleotides, the CDR3 is TGTGCCAGCAGCTTGGACTGGTTGGGCGCGAACCAAGAGACCCAGTACTTC.

This chain uses TRBV5-1 with TRBJ2-7; 14 positions agree with TRBD2. The CDR3 has 16 amino acids. Germline V CDR1 and CDR2: SGHRS, YFSETQ. With V trimmed by 4 bases and J by 7 bases, 10 bases remained unmatched. CDR3 coding DNA: TGCGCCAGCAGCAACCGACTAGCGGGAGGGCCGCGGGAGCAGTACTTC. Translating it yields CASSNRLAGGPREQYF. Together with reference TRBV5-1 and TRBJ2-7, the CDR3 gives the full variable domain: KAGVTQTPRYLIKTRGQQVTLSCSPISGHRSVSWYQQTPGQGLQFLFEYFSETQRNKGNFPGRFSGRQFSNSRSEMNVSTLELGDSALYLCASSNRLAGGPREQYFGPGTRLTVT.